The 26 T cell receptor beta chains given below trace back to one sample, sequenced in a study of cytomegalovirus exposure and HLA in healthy donors. PCR involved 60 Vbeta and 13 Jbeta primers. TCRdb's copy holds only in-frame clones and misses some; the assay was immunoSEQ multiplex PCR. This sample's table reports fewer than 95,000 clones. The sequencing input was PBMCs. These receptors were obtained from a woman aged 40 to 50 in good health and CMV-seropositive.

The V gene is TRBV4-3, the J gene TRBJ2-1, with 8 bases fitting TRBD1. Unmatched junction bases numbered 8, after V lost 4 bases and J lost 9 bases. CDR3 size: 14 residues. Per the germline V gene, CDR1 is LGHNA and CDR2 is YSLEER. The DNA for the CDR3 is TGCGCCAGCAGCCGTCAGACAGGGGTCGGTGAGCAGTTCTTC. Its translation is CASSRQTGVGEQFF.

The genes are TRBV30 and TRBJ1-4; D ambiguous. Between the trimmed V and J ends, which lost 2 bases and 3 bases, there was a span of 10 bases. The CDR3 has 14 residues. From germline, CDR1 is GTSNPN and CDR2 SVGIG (reference sequence). CDR3 residues: CAWSYRRSNEKLFF. DNA of the CDR3: TGTGCCTGGAGTTACAGAAGATCTAATGAAAAACTGTTTTTT.

The chain carries TRBV7-3 and TRBJ2-3, with D uncertain. This CDR3 is built from 13 residues. Germline V gene data show CDR1 as SGHTA and CDR2 as FQGTGA. Trimming stripped 3 bases from V and 6 bases from J, with 10 bases between. The CDR3 region is CASSFGFGDTQYF. CDR3 sequence (DNA): TGTGCCAGCAGCTTCGGATTCGGGGATACGCAGTATTTT. The entire variable domain, with the rest obtained from reference TRBV7-3 and TRBJ2-3, is as follows: GAGVSQTPSNKVTEKGKYVELRCDPISGHTALYWYRQSLGQGPEFLIYFQGTGAADDSGLPNDRFFAVRPEGSVSTLKIQRTERGDSAVYLCASSFGFGDTQYFGPGTRLTVL.

V is TRBV10-3 and J is TRBJ2-7, with 10 bases lining up with TRBD1. This CDR3 spans 14 amino acids. The ends lost 10 bases at V and 4 bases at J; junction bases unmatched: 10. Germline CDR1 is ENHRY and CDR2 is SYGVKD. CDR3 bases: TGTGCCACCCAAGGCGGGACAGGGGTTTACGAGCAGTACTTC. Amino acids: CATQGGTGVYEQYF.

The V gene is TRBV7-9, the J gene TRBJ2-3, with 7 bases matching TRBD2. This CDR3 contains 13 residues. The ends lost 10 bases at V and 2 bases at J; junction bases unmatched: 6. CDR1 SEHNR and CDR2 FQNEAQ come from the germline V gene (reference sequence). The CDR3 bases are TGTGCCACCCCCCGGGGGGTCACAGATACGCAGTATTTT. Its translation is CATPRGVTDTQYF.

V and J are TRBV10-1 and TRBJ2-3; 8 nucleotides match TRBD2. V dropped 3 bases and J dropped 0; count of bases not matched to a gene: 5. This CDR3 spans 16 amino acids. Looked up from germline, CDR1 is WNHNN and CDR2 is SYGVQD (reference sequence). The CDR3 spells CASSDPKRGSTDTQYF. The CDR3 coding sequence is TGCGCCAGCAGTGACCCTAAGCGGGGGAGCACAGATACGCAGTATTTT.

The rearrangement links TRBV5-1 to TRBJ2-4; the match to TRBD2 covers 12 bases. This CDR3 is built from 15 residues. V gave up 4 bases and J gave up 7 bases; unmatched junction bases: 6. Germline CDR1 and CDR2: SGHRS and YFSETQ. The CDR3 DNA reads as TGCGCCAGCAGCCTCCGACTAGCGGGAGAGAACATTCAGTACTTC. Amino acids: CASSLRLAGENIQYF. Together with reference TRBV5-1 and TRBJ2-4, the CDR3 gives the full variable domain: KAGVTQTPRYLIKTRGQQVTLSCSPISGHRSVSWYQQTPGQGLQFLFEYFSETQRNKGNFPGRFSGRQFSNSRSEMNVSTLELGDSALYLCASSLRLAGENIQYFGAGTRLSVL.

The chain has TRBV7-2 and TRBJ1-1, with D tentatively TRBD1 (5 bases). Germline loops: CDR1 SGHTA, CDR2 FQGNSA. V lost 3 bases, J lost 3 bases, and 5 bases lay in between. The CDR3 is 12 residues long. CDR3 DNA sequence: TGTGCCAGCAGCTTCAGGGACACTGAAGCTTTCTTT. Protein product: CASSFRDTEAFF.

The chain employs TRBV9 and TRBJ1-3; D is undetermined. Trimming removed 0 bases from V and 1 base from J, with 11 bases in between. Germline V gene lookup returns CDR1 SGDLS and CDR2 YYNGEE. CDR3 length: 16 amino acids. The CDR3 coding sequence is TGTGCCAGCAGCGTAGACGTTGGGCGATCTGGAAACACCATATATTTT. This codes for CASSVDVGRSGNTIYF. Full variable domain (remainder filled in from reference TRBV9 and TRBJ1-3): DSGVTQTPKHLITATGQRVTLRCSPRSGDLSVYWYQQSLDQGLQFLIQYYNGEERAKGNILERFSAQQFPDLHSELNLSSLELGDSALYFCASSVDVGRSGNTIYFGEGSWLTVV.

V and J are TRBV9 and TRBJ2-7, with TRBD1 matching over 12 bases. Germline V CDR1 and CDR2: SGDLS, YYNGEE. V dropped 3 bases and J dropped 5; count of bases not matched to a gene: 3. The CDR3 extends over 14 amino acids. CDR3 sequence (DNA): TGTGCCAGCAGCGGAGGGACAGGGGGCGACGAGCAGTACTTC. Protein: CASSGGTGGDEQYF.

J is TRBJ2-5 and V is TRBV7-2; TRBD2 is a possible D gene (6 bases). Per germline, CDR1 SGHTA and CDR2 FQGNSA. CDR3 size: 16 residues. Trimming cost V 2 bases and J 1 base, with 14 bases left between them. The CDR3: CASSLRFGRGQETQYF. The CDR3 region has the DNA TGTGCCAGCAGCTTAAGGTTCGGGAGAGGCCAAGAGACCCAGTACTTC.

V usage is TRBV4-3 and J usage is TRBJ2-1; TRBD1 might be the D (5 bases). This CDR3 spans 14 amino acids. Trimming took off 1 base at V and 4 bases at J, with 8 bases between the two ends. Germline V gene sequence: CDR1 LGHNA, CDR2 YSLEER. The CDR3 nucleotides read TGCGCCAGCAGCCAAGCCCAGGGATACAATGAGCAGTTCTTC. Amino acid sequence: CASSQAQGYNEQFF.

This chain connects TRBV4-2 to TRBJ2-5, with unresolved D. The CDR3 spans 13 residues. Per the germline V gene, CDR1 is LGHNA and CDR2 is YNFKEQ. V was shortened by 1 base and J by 1 base, with 4 bases between the two germline ends. The CDR3 nucleotides are TGTGCCAGCAGCCAAGGTATCCAAGAGACCCAGTACTTC. This translates into CASSQGIQETQYF.

V and J are TRBV19 and TRBJ1-1; no clear D. Trimming took off 7 bases at V and 0 bases at J, with 24 bases between the two ends. This CDR3 has 18 amino acids. Germline lookup yields CDR1 LNHDA and CDR2 SQIVND (reference sequence). The DNA for the CDR3 is TGTGCCAGTAAGTGGCCCCCTGAAACCGAGGCCATGAACACTGAAGCTTTCTTT. Translated, it gives CASKWPPETEAMNTEAFF.

The chain recombines TRBV6-1 with TRBJ1-2; D gene unclear. The length of the CDR3 is 14 residues. Germline CDR1 is MNHNS and CDR2 is SASEGT. Trimming cost V 1 base and J 4 bases, with 10 bases left between them. The CDR3, as DNA: TGTGCCAGCAGTGAAGACCCGGGGAGCTATGGCTACACCTTC. It encodes CASSEDPGSYGYTF.

This chain joins TRBV25-1 and TRBJ1-2; tentatively, D is TRBD1 (5 bases). V gave up 7 bases and J gave up 4 bases, with 10 bases separating them. CDR1 MGHDK and CDR2 SYGVNS come from the germline V gene. There are 12 residues in the CDR3. The CDR3 spells CASTDSFYGYTF. CDR3 bases: TGTGCCAGCACCGACAGCTTCTATGGCTACACCTTC.

The J gene is TRBJ1-3, the V gene TRBV5-1, with D perhaps TRBD1 (6 bases). CDR1 is SGHRS and CDR2 is YFSETQ in the germline V gene. V dropped 4 bases and J dropped 4 bases, with 12 bases sitting between them. The CDR3 sequence is 14 residues long. Here the CDR3 reads CASSIGQQGNTIYF. CDR3 DNA: TGCGCCAGCAGCATTGGACAGCAAGGAAACACCATATATTTT.

The chain carries TRBV27 and TRBJ1-1; 9 nucleotides line up with TRBD1. This CDR3 has 16 residues. The V gene's germline CDR1 is MNHEY and CDR2 SMNVEV (reference sequence). Trimming cost V 6 bases and J 0 bases; bases outside gene matches: 8. CDR3: CASSPGTGIMNTEAFF. The CDR3 coding sequence is TGTGCCAGCAGCCCCGGGACAGGGATAATGAACACTGAAGCTTTCTTT.

The chain joins TRBV30 to TRBJ2-2; tentative D call: TRBD2 (6 bases). The germline CDR1 and CDR2 sequences are GTSNPN and SVGIG (reference sequence). The CDR3 spans 16 residues. V was cut by 0 bases and J by 0 bases, with 11 bases left in between. The DNA for the CDR3 is TGTGCCTGGAGTGTCAAGGCGGGAACGAACACCGGGGAGCTGTTTTTT. It translates to CAWSVKAGTNTGELFF.

The chain recombines TRBV29-1 with TRBJ1-1, with D perhaps matching TRBD1 (5 bases). This CDR3 is built from 14 residues. The ends were cut back, 3 bases at V and 0 bases at J, with 11 bases in the middle. Germline-derived CDR1 and CDR2 are SQVTM and ANQGSEA. CDR3: CSVEKTAMNTEAFF. The CDR3 DNA reads as TGCAGCGTTGAGAAGACAGCCATGAACACTGAAGCTTTCTTT.

J is TRBJ1-1 and V is TRBV10-3, with 9 nucleotides matching TRBD1. The germline CDR1 and CDR2 sequences are ENHRY and SYGVKD. Unmatched junction bases numbered 10, after V lost 8 bases and J lost 6 bases. The CDR3 is 14 amino acids. The CDR3 region is CAIGKGQGFSEAFF. The CDR3 DNA reads TGTGCCATCGGGAAGGGACAGGGATTCTCTGAAGCTTTCTTT.

This rearrangement joins TRBV5-1 to TRBJ2-2; 10 bases line up with TRBD1. The length of the CDR3 is 16 residues. The V gene's germline CDR1 is SGHRS and CDR2 YFSETQ. V lost 4 bases and J lost 3; bases outside the gene matches: 6. As DNA, the CDR3 is TGCGCCAGCAGCGCGACAGGGGGCTTGGACACCGGGGAGCTGTTTTTT. This gives the protein CASSATGGLDTGELFF. Full variable domain (rest looked up from reference TRBV5-1 and TRBJ2-2): KAGVTQTPRYLIKTRGQQVTLSCSPISGHRSVSWYQQTPGQGLQFLFEYFSETQRNKGNFPGRFSGRQFSNSRSEMNVSTLELGDSALYLCASSATGGLDTGELFFGEGSRLTVL.

The J gene is TRBJ2-1, the V gene TRBV9; D unresolved. This CDR3 has 11 residues. V shed 0 bases and J shed 9 bases, with 4 bases lying between them. Germline lookup yields CDR1 SGDLS and CDR2 YYNGEE. The CDR3 sequence: CASSVDSEQFF. Written as DNA, the CDR3 is TGTGCCAGCAGCGTAGATAGTGAGCAGTTCTTC.

V and J are TRBV28 and TRBJ2-5; D gene uncertain. This CDR3 contains 14 residues. Germline V gene data show CDR1 as MDHEN and CDR2 as SYDVKM. Trimming took off 6 bases at V and 5 bases at J, with 16 bases between the two ends. The CDR3 region is CASRLGRDTETQYF. The CDR3 nucleotides read TGTGCCAGCAGACTTGGGCGTGATACGGAGACCCAGTACTTC.

The chain links TRBV7-9 to TRBJ2-2, with D tentatively TRBD2 (6 bases). This CDR3 region has 16 residues. V dropped 3 bases and J dropped 6 bases, with 17 bases sitting between them. The germline gives CDR1 SEHNR, CDR2 FQNEAQ (reference sequence). CDR3 residues: CASSFSIGGEAGELFF. The CDR3 DNA is TGTGCCAGCAGCTTTTCGATCGGGGGAGAGGCCGGGGAGCTGTTTTTT.

CDR3 bases: TGCGCCAGCAGCTTGGGGGACAATGGCGGCTACACCTTC. It encodes CASSLGDNGGYTF. The chain joins TRBV5-1 to TRBJ1-2, with D tentatively TRBD1 (6 bases). CDR1 SGHRS and CDR2 YFSETQ come from the germline V gene. V lost 0 bases and J lost 8, with 11 bases in between. This CDR3 region has 13 residues.